This TCR beta chain was captured in a study of T cells in Graves' hyperthyroidism and ophthalmopathy. Regions amplified from RNA transcripts were the TCR beta CDR3 regions. TCR CDR3 underwent first-round RT-PCR with the HTBI primer set. Using its own MiXCR run on the multiplex PCR reads, TCRdb lists one record per CDR3 protein. Of about 250,000 distinct CDR3 sequences in the sample, about 25% were seen once. Uncontrolled infections, other autoimmune diseases, pregnancy or lactation led to exclusion of patients. Extraction of PBMCs used about 9.2 ml of fresh peripheral blood. CDR1 and CDR2 from the germline V gene are MDHEN and SYDVKM. The CDR3 contains 15 residues. Trimming removed 5 bases from V and 2 bases from J; junction bases left unmatched: 8. In its sample, this clonotype was seen many times.

The gene calls are TRBV28 and TRBJ2-7, with 8 nucleotides matching TRBD2. The receptor was isolated from a woman between 35 and 50 years old with Graves' ophthalmopathy. The sequencing input was blood. The CDR3 loop reads CASSTPSGSPYEQYF. CDR3 nucleotides: TGTGCCAGCAGTACCCCGAGCGGGAGTCCCTACGAGCAGTACTTC.